The rows below give T cell receptor beta chains drawn from one sample of a study of T cell responses to AZD1222 COVID-19 vaccine. The repertoire was sequenced with immunoSEQ multiplex PCR; TCRdb's copy has only in-frame clones and lacks some. The table lists approximately 150,000 clones, 80% to 90% of them singletons. The sample here was peripheral blood, taken on day 0 of AZD1222 vaccination. The receptors here all came from an adult in good health. Each CDR3 is given with its conserved first and last residue. D genes are given only for firm matches. Clone sizes are given selectively: once, few, many, or a class where the clone is expanded.

clone size	V gene	J gene	D gene	CDR3 protein	CDR3 DNA
-	TRBV29-1	TRBJ2-5	-	CSVVGPQETQYF	TGCAGCGTTGTTGGACCCCAAGAGACCCAGTACTTC
-	TRBV6-1	TRBJ2-5	TRBD2	CASSDKTSGRFQPSRETQYF	TGTGCCAGCAGTGATAAGACTAGCGGGAGGTTCCAGCCATCTCGGGAGACCCAGTACTTC
-	TRBV24-1	TRBJ1-5	-	CATSGNSNQPQHF	TGTGCCACCAGTGGGAATAGCAATCAGCCCCAGCATTTT
-	TRBV6-2/TRBV6-3	TRBJ2-2	TRBD2	CASSYSMEREGLPTGELFF	TGTGCCAGCAGTTACTCGATGGAGCGGGAGGGCCTGCCCACCGGGGAGCTGTTTTTT
-	TRBV2	TRBJ1-4	TRBD1	CASSKQGALNEKLFF	TGTGCCAGCAGTAAACAGGGGGCCCTTAATGAAAAACTGTTTTTT
-	TRBV6-1	TRBJ1-5	-	CASSAGSRGSNQPQHF	TGTGCCAGCAGTGCCGGATCCAGGGGTAGCAATCAGCCCCAGCATTTT
-	TRBV18	TRBJ2-1	-	CASSLQLGNEQFF	TGTGCCAGCTCACTTCAATTGGGCAATGAGCAGTTCTTC
-	TRBV28	TRBJ2-7	-	CASSPSRGKREQYF	TGTGCCAGCAGTCCCTCCCGCGGGAAACGCGAGCAGTACTTC
medium-sized	TRBV6-5	TRBJ1-6	-	CASSFYIPGVNSPLHF	TGTGCCAGCAGTTTCTATATACCGGGAGTTAATTCACCCCTCCACTTT
-	TRBV24-1	TRBJ2-2	-	CATSNAERAGELFF	TGTGCCACCAGTAATGCTGAAAGGGCCGGGGAGCTGTTTTTT
-	TRBV14	TRBJ2-5	-	CASSQLGGETQYF	TGTGCCAGCAGCCAACTAGGGGGGGAGACCCAGTACTTC
-	TRBV7-2	TRBJ1-1	TRBD1	CASSWDSQPNTEAFF	TGTGCCAGCAGTTGGGACAGCCAACCGAACACTGAAGCTTTCTTT
-	TRBV5-1	TRBJ2-3	TRBD1	CASSSGQDTDTQYF	TGCGCCAGCAGCTCGGGACAGGACACAGATACGCAGTATTTT
-	TRBV7-8	TRBJ2-5	-	CASSLKFDVSQYF	TGTGCCAGCAGCTTAAAGTTTGACGTATCCCAGTACTTC
-	TRBV7-2	TRBJ1-1	-	CASSLGGLNTEAFF	TGTGCCAGCAGCTTGGGCGGTCTGAACACTGAAGCTTTCTTT
-	TRBV27	TRBJ2-5	-	CASSPNSYQETQYF	TGTGCCAGCAGTCCCAATTCGTACCAAGAGACCCAGTACTTC
-	TRBV27	TRBJ2-5	-	CASSWGGGARETQYF	TGTGCCAGCAGTTGGGGTGGGGGGGCCCGAGAGACCCAGTACTTC
-	TRBV23-1	TRBJ2-1	-	CASRVSSASSYNEQFF	TGCGCCAGCAGAGTGAGTAGCGCAAGCTCCTACAATGAGCAGTTCTTC
-	TRBV5-1	TRBJ2-5	TRBD2	CASSGGRGDQETQYF	TGCGCCAGCAGTGGCGGGAGGGGGGACCAAGAGACCCAGTACTTC
-	TRBV7-6	TRBJ2-5	TRBD2	CASSLAPAGGFGETQYF	TGTGCCAGCAGCTTAGCCCCAGCGGGAGGGTTCGGGGAGACCCAGTACTTC
-	TRBV6-2/TRBV6-3	TRBJ2-2	TRBD1	CASSYRDRESGELFF	TGTGCCAGCAGTTACCGGGACAGGGAGAGCGGGGAGCTGTTTTTT
-	TRBV5-1	TRBJ1-1	TRBD1	CASSSGTGVTEAFF	TGCGCCAGCAGCTCCGGGACAGGGGTCACTGAAGCTTTCTTT
-	TRBV6-2/TRBV6-3	TRBJ1-5	-	CASSYPRQATYSNQPQHF	TGTGCCAGCAGTTACCCCAGACAGGCCACCTATAGCAATCAGCCCCAGCATTTT
-	TRBV5-4	TRBJ2-3	-	CASSLAGTDTQYF	TGTGCCAGCAGCTTGGCCGGCACAGATACGCAGTATTTT
-	TRBV27	TRBJ1-3	-	CASRPAFSGNTIYF	TGTGCCAGCAGACCGGCCTTCTCTGGAAACACCATATATTTT
once	TRBV6-5	TRBJ1-3	TRBD1	CARGQTAYRNTIYF	TGTGCCAGGGGACAGACAGCGTATCGAAACACCATATATTTT
-	TRBV4-1	TRBJ1-3	-	CASSQESENQAGNTIYF	TGCGCCAGCAGCCAAGAGTCTGAGAACCAGGCGGGAAACACCATATATTTT
-	TRBV6-5	TRBJ2-1	TRBD2	CASSYQVAGANEQFF	TGTGCCAGCAGTTACCAAGTAGCGGGAGCCAATGAGCAGTTCTTC
few	TRBV7-2	TRBJ2-7	TRBD2	CASTGQRGGYEQYF	TGTGCCAGCACCGGGCAGCGGGGGGGCTACGAGCAGTACTTC
once	TRBV7-2	TRBJ2-1	TRBD2	CASSLWGLYSGRVYNEQFF	TGTGCCAGCAGCTTATGGGGACTTTACAGCGGGAGAGTTTACAATGAGCAGTTCTTC
-	TRBV6-5	TRBJ1-5	TRBD1	CASSSQGAFGQPQHF	TGTGCCAGCAGTTCACAGGGGGCATTCGGTCAGCCCCAGCATTTT
-	TRBV18	TRBJ1-3	-	CASSPSLGVDTIYF	TGTGCCAGCTCACCAAGCCTCGGGGTGGACACCATATATTTT
-	TRBV3-1/TRBV3-2	TRBJ1-4	TRBD1	CASSFHGTGIEKLFF	TGTGCCAGCAGCTTCCACGGGACAGGGATTGAAAAACTGTTTTTT
-	TRBV2	TRBJ2-5	TRBD1	CASRRTGYQETQYF	TGTGCCAGCCGCCGGACAGGGTACCAAGAGACCCAGTACTTC
-	TRBV19	TRBJ1-2	TRBD1	CASTTTGARYGYTF	TGTGCCAGTACTACGACAGGGGCACGCTATGGCTACACCTTC
-	TRBV9	TRBJ2-7	TRBD2	CASSVGGGAPYEQYF	TGTGCCAGCAGCGTAGGCGGGGGAGCTCCCTACGAGCAGTACTTC
-	TRBV10-3	TRBJ1-1	-	CAIGVGGLNTEAFF	TGTGCCATCGGAGTAGGGGGTTTGAACACTGAAGCTTTCTTT
-	TRBV5-4	TRBJ1-3	TRBD1	CASSDGQEPHTIYF	TGTGCCAGCAGCGACGGACAGGAACCGCACACCATATATTTT
-	TRBV6-5	TRBJ2-7	-	CASSYREGLSYEQYF	TGTGCCAGCAGTTACCGGGAAGGGTTATCCTACGAGCAGTACTTC
-	TRBV5-4	TRBJ2-5	TRBD1	CASSFRGRIETQYF	TGTGCCAGCAGCTTCAGGGGGCGCATAGAGACCCAGTACTTC
-	TRBV7-9	TRBJ1-1	-	CASSRTGTPNTEAFF	TGTGCCAGCAGCCGAACAGGGACGCCGAACACTGAAGCTTTCTTT
-	TRBV6-2/TRBV6-3	TRBJ2-3	-	CASSYRVGTQYF	TGTGCCAGCAGTTATAGAGTGGGTACGCAGTATTTT
-	TRBV11-3	TRBJ2-5	-	CASSLYGSTGGETQYF	TGTGCCAGCAGCTTATACGGTTCGACAGGTGGAGAGACCCAGTACTTC
-	TRBV19	TRBJ1-5	-	CASRRPGDGYQPQHF	TGTGCCAGTAGGAGACCAGGGGATGGCTATCAGCCCCAGCATTTT
-	TRBV11-3	TRBJ1-4	-	CASSRASNEKLFF	TGTGCCAGCAGCCGGGCCTCAAATGAAAAACTGTTTTTT
-	TRBV28	TRBJ1-2	-	CAIARGTAYGYTF	TGTGCCATAGCACGGGGGACCGCTTATGGCTACACCTTC
-	TRBV21-1	TRBJ2-7	-	CASSKGDGQGNPSSYEQYF	TGTGCCAGCAGCAAAGGAGACGGACAGGGCAACCCGAGCTCCTACGAGCAGTACTTC
-	TRBV7-2	TRBJ1-4	-	CASSLLGGSGEKLFF	TGTGCCAGCAGCCTGTTAGGAGGGTCGGGGGAAAAACTGTTTTTT
-	TRBV10-2	TRBJ1-2	TRBD1	CASTFPGQGGYTF	TGCGCCAGCACATTTCCGGGACAGGGTGGCTACACCTTC
-	TRBV5-4	TRBJ2-7	-	CASSWTQGSYEQYF	TGTGCCAGCAGCTGGACACAGGGAAGCTACGAGCAGTACTTC
-	TRBV15	TRBJ2-1	-	CATSRTGNWGPNEQFF	TGTGCCACCAGCAGAACGGGAAATTGGGGGCCCAATGAGCAGTTCTTC
-	TRBV3-1/TRBV3-2	TRBJ2-2	-	CASSQAPGAGELFF	TGTGCCAGCAGCCAAGCCCCGGGGGCCGGGGAGCTGTTTTTT